Listed below are T cell receptor beta chains from one sample, sequenced in a study of Ad26.COV2.S vaccination and SARS-CoV-2 variants. Some clones are missing from TCRdb's copy, which holds only in-frame ones; the method was immunoSEQ multiplex PCR. The sample has 87,000 or so clones; 82% are singletons. This specimen consisted of peripheral blood, obtained after recovery from COVID-19. The receptor source for this set is a human donor who had recovered from COVID-19. The CDR3 runs from the conserved cysteine through the conserved F or W. Each record gives: D gene, V gene, clone size, J gene, CDR3 protein, CDR3 DNA. The D gene is left open where the match is weak. Clone size is not always given. Where it is, it says once, few, many or a class for expanded clones.

D: TRBD1
V: TRBV28
size: NA
J: TRBJ2-1
CDR3: CASSLRIRDREDNEQFF
DNA: TGTGCCAGCAGCCTTCGCATCCGGGACAGGGAGGACAATGAGCAGTTCTTC

D: NA
V: TRBV28
size: NA
J: TRBJ2-2
CDR3: CASSSGGSGTGELFF
DNA: TGTGCCAGCAGCTCCGGTGGGAGTGGCACCGGGGAGCTGTTTTTT

D: TRBD1
V: TRBV2
size: NA
J: TRBJ2-2
CDR3: CATSPGQGASGELFF
DNA: TGTGCCACCTCACCGGGACAGGGGGCTTCCGGGGAGCTGTTTTTT

D: TRBD2
V: TRBV10-2
size: NA
J: TRBJ2-3
CDR3: CASDEALAGADTQYF
DNA: TGCGCCAGCGACGAAGCCCTAGCGGGAGCAGATACGCAGTATTTT

D: TRBD2
V: TRBV4-1
size: NA
J: TRBJ2-7
CDR3: CASSQAIVAGVREQYF
DNA: TGCGCCAGCAGCCAAGCAATAGTAGCGGGAGTCCGAGAGCAGTACTTC

D: NA
V: TRBV5-4
size: NA
J: TRBJ1-2
CDR3: CASSLEVTNYGYTF
DNA: TGTGCCAGCAGCTTGGAAGTCACTAACTATGGCTACACCTTC

D: NA
V: TRBV6-5
size: NA
J: TRBJ1-2
CDR3: CASSYTTGGYTF
DNA: TGTGCCAGCAGTTATACGACGGGTGGCTACACCTTC

D: TRBD2
V: TRBV5-4
size: once
J: TRBJ2-3
CDR3: CASSSWTSGITDTQYF
DNA: TGTGCCAGCAGCTCGTGGACTAGCGGGATCACAGATACGCAGTATTTT

D: TRBD1
V: TRBV9
size: NA
J: TRBJ2-5
CDR3: CASSARDRGLQDQETQYF
DNA: TGTGCCAGCAGCGCACGGGACAGGGGGCTTCAGGACCAAGAGACCCAGTACTTC

D: NA
V: TRBV5-6
size: once
J: TRBJ1-4
CDR3: CASSQTRRGEKLFF
DNA: TGTGCCAGCAGCCAAACCCGTAGGGGTGAAAAACTGTTTTTT

D: TRBD1
V: TRBV11-2
size: NA
J: TRBJ2-2
CDR3: CASSFGQGTGELFF
DNA: TGTGCCAGCAGCTTCGGACAGGGCACCGGGGAGCTGTTTTTT

D: NA
V: TRBV5-1
size: NA
J: TRBJ2-1
CDR3: CASSLALVGHNEQFF
DNA: TGCGCCAGCAGCTTGGCCCTAGTTGGCCACAATGAGCAGTTCTTC

D: NA
V: TRBV19
size: few
J: TRBJ1-3
CDR3: CASSIDSISGNTIYF
DNA: TGTGCCAGTAGTATAGACTCAATCTCTGGAAACACCATATATTTT

D: TRBD1
V: TRBV7-3
size: NA
J: TRBJ2-3
CDR3: CASSLRGTGSTDTQYF
DNA: TGTGCCAGCAGCCTCCGGGGGACAGGGAGCACAGATACGCAGTATTTT

D: NA
V: TRBV21-1
size: NA
J: TRBJ1-1
CDR3: CASSNYRGWGAFF
DNA: TGTGCCAGCAGCAACTACAGGGGATGGGGGGCTTTCTTT

D: NA
V: TRBV5-1
size: NA
J: TRBJ1-2
CDR3: CASSFGLERGYTF
DNA: TGCGCCAGCAGCTTCGGGTTGGAACGAGGCTACACCTTC

D: TRBD2
V: TRBV9
size: NA
J: TRBJ2-1
CDR3: CASSNGGSFTNEQFF
DNA: TGTGCCAGCAGCAATGGCGGGAGTTTTACCAATGAGCAGTTCTTC